One sample yielded the 15 T cell receptor beta chains listed below, sequenced in a study of technical replicates of blood from four donors. The table came from immunoSEQ multiplex PCR; TCRdb's copy has only in-frame clones and leaves some out. The sample has some 100,000 clones, over 95% seen once. The sequenced material came from T cells isolated from PBMCs. These receptors were taken from a human donor in good health.

V and J are TRBV6-5 and TRBJ2-4; no definite D call. V lost 0 bases and J lost 6, with 6 bases in between. This CDR3 spans 13 amino acids. Germline V gene sequence: CDR1 MNHEY, CDR2 SVGAGI. In nucleotides, the CDR3 is TGTGCCAGCAGTTACTCCGGCGGAAACATTCAGTACTTC. Protein product: CASSYSGGNIQYF.

The chain links TRBV4-1 to TRBJ2-5, with 13 bases that match TRBD2. CDR1 and CDR2 from the germline V gene are MGHRA and YSYEKL. The trim removed 2 bases at V and 5 bases at J, leaving 8 bases unmatched. CDR3 length: 17 amino acids. The CDR3 region is CASSQIPLAGGMETQYF. Here the CDR3 DNA reads TGCGCCAGCAGCCAAATACCACTAGCGGGGGGGATGGAGACCCAGTACTTC.

This clone was observed once. Sequence at one end of the junction differs from germline and may be a read error. J is TRBJ1-2 and V is TRBV5-1, with D perhaps TRBD1 (5 bases). The CDR3 sequence is 14 residues long. Germline V CDR1 and CDR2: SGHRS, YFSETQ. Written as DNA, the CDR3 is TGTGCCAGCAGCTTGGCGGGGGATAACTATGGCTACACCTTC. It encodes CASSLAGDNYGYTF.

The chain links TRBV14 to TRBJ1-2, with unresolved D. CDR3 length equals 14 residues. CDR1 and CDR2 from the germline V gene are SGHDN and FVKESK. V was cut by 1 base and J by 8 bases, with 14 bases left in between. The CDR3 nucleotides are TGTGCCAGCAGCCAAGGCTTAGGGAGGTACGGCTACACCTTC. Residues: CASSQGLGRYGYTF. The whole variable domain, remainder taken from reference TRBV14 and TRBJ1-2, is EAGVTQFPSHSVIEKGQTVTLRCDPISGHDNLYWYRRVMGKEIKFLLHFVKESKQDESGMPNNRFLAERTGGTYSTLKVQPAELEDSGVYFCASSQGLGRYGYTFGSGTRLTVV.

The chain is built from TRBV6-5 and TRBJ1-3, with D unclear. Germline CDR1 is MNHEY and CDR2 is SVGAGI. With 6 bases removed from V and 3 bases from J, the gap between germline ends came to 6 bases. The CDR3 runs 12 residues. CDR3 amino acids: CASSPGGNTIYF. In nucleotides, the CDR3 is TGTGCCAGCAGCCCCGGTGGAAACACCATATATTTT.

This sequence joins TRBV5-4 and TRBJ2-3; TRBD2 matches 9 bases. With 4 bases clipped from V and 4 bases from J, the junction kept 10 bases outside the gene matches. CDR1 and CDR2 from the germline V gene are SGHNT and YYREEE (reference sequence). The CDR3 sequence is 16 residues long. CDR3 in DNA: TGTGCCAGCAGCCAATCGCGGGGGGGCCACGCAGATACGCAGTATTTT. Its protein product is CASSQSRGGHADTQYF.

CDR3 bases: TGTGCCACCTACGCCGGGACAGGGCCCTTTTATACGCAGTATTTT. Its protein product is CATYAGTGPFYTQYF. The chain is built from TRBV10-3 and TRBJ2-3, with 9 bases identical to TRBD1. V trimming: 10 bases; J trimming: 7 bases; junction bases outside the gene matches: 15. CDR3 size: 15 residues. Germline V lookup: CDR1 ENHRY, CDR2 SYGVKD.

This clone was detected only once. J is TRBJ2-7 and V is TRBV15, with 12 bases fitting TRBD2. Germline CDR1 reads LNHNV; CDR2 reads YYDKDF (reference sequence). Unmatched junction bases numbered 2, after V lost 3 bases and J lost 5 bases. The CDR3 has 14 amino acids. CDR3 nucleotide sequence: TGTGCCACCAGCAGGACTAGCGGGAGACACGAGCAGTACTTC. As protein: CATSRTSGRHEQYF.

This rearrangement joins TRBV5-4 to TRBJ2-7; D is uncertain. This CDR3 contains 14 residues. Germline V gene sequence: CDR1 SGHNT, CDR2 YYREEE (reference sequence). The V end lost 3 bases, the J end lost 3 bases, and 13 bases lay between the germline ends. In DNA form, the CDR3 reads TGTGCCAGCAGCTCATCCGACTTATTCTACGAGCAGTACTTC. It translates to CASSSSDLFYEQYF.

The chain has TRBV14 and TRBJ2-2; D gene unclear. This CDR3 region has 15 residues. CDR1 is SGHDN and CDR2 is FVKESK in the germline V gene. V was clipped by 1 base and J by 1 base, with 7 bases between them. The DNA for the CDR3 is TGTGCCAGCAGCCAAGGGTACAGGAACACCGGGGAGCTGTTTTTT. This codes for CASSQGYRNTGELFF.

This chain links TRBV10-3 with TRBJ2-5; TRBD2 aligns across 10 bases. The V gene's germline CDR1 is ENHRY and CDR2 SYGVKD. V gave up 2 bases and J gave up 4 bases; unmatched junction bases: 10. This CDR3 is 17 amino acids long. CDR3 coding DNA: TGTGCCATCAGTGAGGGGCAGGCTAGCGGGAGTAGAGAGACCCAGTACTTC. It is translated as CAISEGQASGSRETQYF.

This chain connects TRBV28 to TRBJ1-2; TRBD1 is a possible D gene (5 bases). The CDR3 is 14 amino acids. Trimming removed 2 bases at V and 2 bases at J, with 9 bases between. CDR1 and CDR2 (germline): MDHEN, SYDVKM. CDR3 sequence reads: CASSLGGDNYGYTF. CDR3 sequence (DNA): TGTGCCAGCAGTTTAGGGGGGGACAACTATGGCTACACCTTC.

This clone is a singleton in its sample. The CDR3 sequence is CASSPQDWTSGKETQYF. CDR3 nucleotides: TGTGCCAGCAGCCCCCAAGACTGGACTAGCGGGAAAGAGACCCAGTACTTC. J is TRBJ2-5 and V is TRBV5-8, with 12 bases that match TRBD2. V shed 4 bases, J shed 3 bases, and the junction held 10 bases outside the gene matches. CDR3 length: 17 residues. The V gene's germline CDR1 is SGHTS and CDR2 YDEGEE. Together with reference TRBV5-8 and TRBJ2-5, the CDR3 gives the full variable domain: EAGVTQSPTHLIKTRGQQATLRCSPISGHTSVYWYQQALGLGLQFLLWYDEGEERNRGNFPPRFSGRQFPNYSSELNVNALELEDSALYLCASSPQDWTSGKETQYFGPGTRLLVL.

The chain recombines TRBV9 with TRBJ1-4; 9 bases line up with TRBD1. This CDR3 has 16 residues. Unmatched junction bases numbered 11, after V lost 3 bases and J lost 8 bases. Germline CDR1 SGDLS, CDR2 YYNGEE. The CDR3 protein is CASSGGTGRSWEKLFF. CDR3 coding DNA: TGTGCCAGCAGCGGGGGGACAGGGCGGTCTTGGGAAAAACTGTTTTTT. The full variable domain, rest sourced from reference TRBV9 and TRBJ1-4, is DSGVTQTPKHLITATGQRVTLRCSPRSGDLSVYWYQQSLDQGLQFLIQYYNGEERAKGNILERFSAQQFPDLHSELNLSSLELGDSALYFCASSGGTGRSWEKLFFGSGTQLSVL.

V usage is TRBV6-4 and J usage is TRBJ2-3; 7 bases map to TRBD1. The CDR3 extends over 16 amino acids. Trimming removed 0 bases from V and 1 base from J; junction bases left unmatched: 4. Germline CDR1 MRHNA, CDR2 SNTAGT. Here the CDR3 reads CASSDSRQGGTDTQYF. CDR3 nucleotides: TGTGCCAGCAGTGACTCGCGACAGGGCGGCACAGATACGCAGTATTTT.